These 31 T cell receptor beta chains came from one sample sequenced in a study of OX40 agonist ivuxolimab in advanced cancers. Here immunoSEQ multiplex PCR was the method, and the copy in TCRdb shows in-frame clones only, minus some. The table includes some 19,000 clones, around 80% detected once. The sample in question was CD4+ or CD8+ T cells sorted from blood, obtained in a trial of the OX40 agonist ivuxolimab. These receptors originate from an adult with an advanced solid tumor such as melanoma, head and neck, liver or kidney cancer.

V usage is TRBV7-6 and J usage is TRBJ2-7, with TRBD1 identical over 8 bases. The CDR3 is 15 residues long. Germline-derived CDR1 and CDR2 are SGHVS and FNYEAQ. J gave up 4 bases and V 5 bases, and 10 bases lay outside the gene matches. For the CDR3, the DNA is TGTGCCAGCAGCACAGACTCCGGGACAGGATACGAGCAGTACTTC. This sequence encodes CASSTDSGTGYEQYF.

The chain employs TRBV5-1 and TRBJ2-6; no reliable D call. This CDR3 has 15 residues. V lost 0 bases and J lost 1, with 5 bases in between. CDR1 and CDR2 from the germline V gene are SGHRS and YFSETQ. The CDR3 loop is CASSLEGSGANVLTF. Here the CDR3 DNA reads TGCGCCAGCAGCTTGGAGGGTTCTGGGGCCAACGTCCTGACTTTC.

The rearrangement joins TRBV6-6 to TRBJ1-2; D remains unclear. Looked up from germline, CDR1 is MNHNY and CDR2 is SVGAGI (reference sequence). This CDR3 comprises 13 residues. V lost 2 bases and J lost 6, with 10 bases in between. CDR3 loop: CASSYLTLHGYTF. CDR3 sequence (DNA): TGTGCCAGCAGTTACCTGACCCTCCATGGCTACACCTTC.

J is TRBJ2-7 and V is TRBV19, with a weak D call TRBD1 (6 bases). The CDR3 runs 14 residues. The V end was cut by 1 base, the J end by 3 bases, with 10 bases between. Germline V gene lookup returns CDR1 LNHDA and CDR2 SQIVND (reference sequence). In DNA, the CDR3 is TGTGCCAGTAGTATAGCAGGGGCCGGCTACGAGCAGTACTTC. This sequence encodes CASSIAGAGYEQYF.

The chain recombines TRBV4-1 with TRBJ1-2; no clear D. Trimming removed 7 bases from V and 3 bases from J, with 18 bases in between. The CDR3 spans 15 residues. Germline CDR1 reads MGHRA; CDR2 reads YSYEKL. The CDR3, as DNA: TGCGCCAGCAACCCTACTAAGACCTTTCACTATGGCTACACCTTC. This gives the protein CASNPTKTFHYGYTF.

The V call is TRBV5-1, the J call TRBJ1-6, with D tentatively TRBD1 (5 bases). Germline V lookup: CDR1 SGHRS, CDR2 YFSETQ. The CDR3 is 10 amino acids. Trimming removed 5 bases from V and 14 bases from J, with 8 bases in between. In nucleotides, the CDR3 is TGCGCCAGCAGAGGGGAAGCCCTCCACTTT. This sequence encodes CASRGEALHF.

The genes are TRBV5-4 and TRBJ1-2; TRBD1 matches 7 bases. The germline V gene encodes CDR1 SGHNT and CDR2 YYREEE (reference sequence). With 7 bases clipped from V and 6 bases from J, the junction kept 9 bases outside the gene matches. The CDR3 length is 13 residues. CDR3 coding DNA: TGTGCCAGCTTCGAACAGGGGCGTCATGGCTACACCTTC. Translated: CASFEQGRHGYTF.

The chain uses TRBV9 and TRBJ2-7, with D possibly called TRBD1 or TRBD2 (5 bases each). CDR3 size: 15 residues. With 4 bases removed from V and 0 bases from J, the gap between germline ends came to 14 bases. Germline V gene lookup returns CDR1 SGDLS and CDR2 YYNGEE. CDR3 region: CASSLGTHHSYEQYF. In DNA, the CDR3 is TGTGCCAGCAGCTTAGGGACCCACCACTCCTACGAGCAGTACTTC.

The sample holds one count of this clone. This sequence joins TRBV11-2 and TRBJ1-2; D may be TRBD1 (5 bases). The germline V and J ends were trimmed by 2 bases and 4 bases, with 11 bases remaining between them. The CDR3 is made up of 14 amino acids. Germline V lookup: CDR1 SGHAT, CDR2 FQNNGV. Here the CDR3 DNA reads TGTGCCAGCAGCTTATCGGGGGGGGTCTATGGCTACACCTTC. Amino acid sequence: CASSLSGGVYGYTF.

The rearrangement links TRBV5-1 to TRBJ2-7; D is perhaps TRBD2 (5 bases). Looked up from germline, CDR1 is SGHRS and CDR2 is YFSETQ. The CDR3 is 16 amino acids. Trimming pared 4 bases from V and 2 bases from J, leaving 19 bases between. The CDR3 region has the DNA TGCGCCAGCAGCCTCACTAGTTTTCGAATTACCTACGAGCAGTACTTC. This translates into CASSLTSFRITYEQYF.

This clone has a handful of counts. The CDR3 is CASSQMNIGYTF. CDR3 DNA: TGTGCCAGCAGCCAAATGAATATCGGCTACACCTTC. V usage is TRBV11-2 and J usage is TRBJ1-2; D ambiguous. This CDR3 is 12 amino acids long. Trimming cost V 5 bases and J 8 bases, with 12 bases left between them. Germline V gene data show CDR1 as SGHAT and CDR2 as FQNNGV. The full variable domain, in which reference TRBV11-2 and TRBJ1-2 provide the parts outside the CDR3, is EAGVAQSPRYKIIEKRQSVAFWCNPISGHATLYWYQQILGQGPKLLIQFQNNGVVDDSQLPKDRFSAERLKGVDSTLKIQPAKLEDSAVYLCASSQMNIGYTFGSGTRLTVV.

This chain joins TRBV9 and TRBJ1-4; D perhaps matches TRBD1 (6 bases). V was shortened by 0 bases and J by 1 base, with 10 bases between the two germline ends. This CDR3 region has 16 residues. The germline V gene has CDR1 SGDLS and CDR2 YYNGEE. Here the CDR3 DNA reads TGTGCCAGCAGCGTAGGTCACAGGGTAACTAATGAAAAACTGTTTTTT. This translates into CASSVGHRVTNEKLFF.

This clone occurred a few times. V usage is TRBV4-1 and J usage is TRBJ1-1; a weak D match, TRBD1 (5 bases). This CDR3 is built from 14 residues. V was shortened by 4 bases and J by 5 bases, with 14 bases between the two germline ends. Germline CDR1 MGHRA, CDR2 YSYEKL. CDR3 in amino acids: CASSLSAGGTEAFF. In nucleotides, the CDR3 is TGCGCCAGCAGCCTATCTGCGGGGGGTACTGAAGCTTTCTTT.

J is TRBJ2-7 and V is TRBV10-3; D is uncertain. Germline CDR1 and CDR2: ENHRY and SYGVKD. Trimming pared 7 bases from V and 0 bases from J, leaving 19 bases between. The CDR3 extends over 16 amino acids. CDR3 nucleotide sequence: TGTGCCATCACTACACGGAAAGCTACGAGCTCCTACGAGCAGTACTTC. Amino acid sequence: CAITTRKATSSYEQYF.

The V call is TRBV28, the J call TRBJ1-6; weak D call: TRBD1 (5 bases). CDR1 and CDR2 (germline): MDHEN, SYDVKM. Deletions cut 1 base from V and 7 bases from J, with 11 bases between. The CDR3 sequence is 15 residues long. CDR3 sequence: CASSLFSGSNSPLHF. CDR3 nucleotide sequence: TGTGCCAGCAGTTTATTCTCAGGGTCCAATTCACCCCTCCACTTT.

The V and J genes are TRBV29-1 and TRBJ1-1; 7 nucleotides line up with TRBD1. J gave up 5 bases and V 4 bases, and 7 bases lay outside the gene matches. The CDR3 extends over 13 amino acids. Germline CDR1 reads SQVTM; CDR2 reads ANQGSEA. The CDR3 reads CSVGTRGETEAFF. CDR3 DNA: TGCAGCGTTGGTACCAGGGGGGAGACTGAAGCTTTCTTT. Complete variable domain (other parts from reference TRBV29-1 and TRBJ1-1): SAVISQKPSRDICQRGTSLTIQCQVDSQVTMMFWYRQQPGQSLTLIATANQGSEATYESGFVIDKFPISRPNLTFSTLTVSNMSPEDSSIYLCSVGTRGETEAFFGQGTRLTVV.

Here the CDR3 DNA reads TGTGCCAGCAGTGAGGTTGGGGAGGGGTCGCAGTATTTT. This encodes CASSEVGEGSQYF. This chain uses TRBV6-4 with TRBJ2-3, with 7 bases that match TRBD2. After removal of 3 bases from V and 10 bases from J, the junction contained 7 bases not matched to a gene. Germline V gene sequence: CDR1 MRHNA, CDR2 SNTAGT. CDR3 size: 13 residues.

With regard to this clone: The identical CDR3 is also encoded by other nucleotide sequences in the sample. The chain uses TRBV27 and TRBJ2-7; maybe TRBD2 (6 bases). The V gene's germline CDR1 is MNHEY and CDR2 SMNVEV (reference sequence). The CDR3 has 13 residues. Trimming removed 3 bases at V and 5 bases at J, with 11 bases between. CDR3 in amino acids: CASSFGGVNEQYF. CDR3 sequence (DNA): TGTGCCAGCAGTTTCGGGGGTGTCAACGAGCAGTACTTC.

The CDR3, as DNA: TGCGCCAGCAGCCCCCGGACAGCCAACAATCAGCCCCAGCATTTT. It encodes CASSPRTANNQPQHF. The chain joins TRBV4-1 to TRBJ1-5, with D perhaps TRBD1 (6 bases). The CDR3 contains 15 residues. Germline values: CDR1 MGHRA, CDR2 YSYEKL. V was clipped by 4 bases and J by 3 bases, with 13 bases between them.

The rearrangement uses TRBV5-6 and TRBJ2-1; the match to TRBD2 covers 9 bases. Trimming took 4 bases from V and 8 from J; bases not matched to a gene: 4. Germline V gene lookup returns CDR1 SGHDT and CDR2 YYEEEE. The CDR3 has 13 amino acids. CDR3 amino acids: CASSLSGGDEQFF. CDR3 DNA sequence: TGTGCCAGCAGCCTTAGCGGGGGAGATGAGCAGTTCTTC.

The gene calls are TRBV18 and TRBJ2-5, with 7 bases lining up with TRBD2. The CDR3 length is 15 residues. The germline V gene has CDR1 KGHSH and CDR2 LQKENI. V lost 8 bases, J lost 1 base, and 10 bases stayed unmatched. The chain's CDR3 is CASAGALGGQETQYF. The CDR3 DNA sequence: TGTGCCAGCGCGGGAGCACTCGGGGGCCAAGAGACCCAGTACTTC.

V gene TRBV29-1 combines with J gene TRBJ1-2; D may be TRBD1 (5 bases). Germline loops: CDR1 SQVTM, CDR2 ANQGSEA. CDR3 length: 15 residues. The V and J ends lost 6 bases and 8 bases respectively, with 25 bases between them. CDR3 region: CSVAVGGGTIGGYTF. The CDR3 region has the DNA TGCAGCGTCGCCGTCGGGGGGGGTACTATCGGAGGCTACACCTTC.

The CDR3, as DNA: TGTGCCAGCAGTTTAATCCCGGGCTCCTACGAGCAGTACTTC. Translation gives CASSLIPGSYEQYF. The rearrangement joins TRBV28 to TRBJ2-7; D unresolved. Trimming stripped 2 bases from V and 0 bases from J, with 8 bases between. The CDR3 is made up of 14 amino acids. Germline V gene data show CDR1 as MDHEN and CDR2 as SYDVKM.

This chain joins TRBV28 and TRBJ1-2; D possibly corresponds to TRBD1 (6 bases). The CDR3 sequence is 16 residues long. Germline CDR1 is MDHEN and CDR2 is SYDVKM. Trimming shortened V by 6 bases and J by 6 bases, and 23 bases separated the two germline ends. The CDR3 DNA sequence: TGTGCCAGCAGCCCAGGCCATCTTGCAGGGGCGAATGGCTACACCTTC. This sequence encodes CASSPGHLAGANGYTF.

This clone was seen a few times. The chain employs TRBV2 and TRBJ1-4; 7 bases are a match to TRBD1. The trim removed 8 bases at V and 5 bases at J, leaving 11 bases unmatched. This CDR3 contains 15 residues. From germline, CDR1 is SNHLY and CDR2 FYNNEI. The CDR3 sequence is CASFLSGQPNEKLFF. CDR3 DNA sequence: TGTGCCAGCTTCCTATCGGGACAGCCAAATGAAAAACTGTTTTTT.

This clone was found a few times. This chain joins TRBV5-1 and TRBJ1-5; TRBD1 agrees at 7 bases. Germline V gives CDR1 SGHRS, CDR2 YFSETQ. The CDR3 totals 15 residues. The V and J ends lost 1 base and 1 base, in that order; junction bases with no gene match: 2. The CDR3 reads CASSLSGQSNQPQHF. DNA for the CDR3: TGCGCCAGCAGCTTGTCGGGACAGAGCAATCAGCCCCAGCATTTT.

The V and J genes are TRBV4-1 and TRBJ2-7; D is undetermined. The CDR3 totals 14 residues. Germline CDR1 and CDR2: MGHRA and YSYEKL. The germline V and J ends were trimmed by 0 bases and 1 base, with 7 bases remaining between them. The CDR3: CASSQDPGSYEQYF. The CDR3 DNA follows: TGCGCCAGCAGCCAAGATCCCGGGTCCTACGAGCAGTACTTC.

V is TRBV7-9 and J is TRBJ2-3; 10 nucleotides line up with TRBD2. The CDR3 is 16 amino acids. The junction had 6 bases not matched to a gene; V was cut back by 4 bases and J by 2 bases. Germline V CDR1 and CDR2: SEHNR, FQNEAQ (reference sequence). CDR3 nucleotides: TGTGCCAGCAGCTACGGACTAGCGGATTTCACAGATACGCAGTATTTT. It yields the protein CASSYGLADFTDTQYF.

The CDR3 is CASSFPGTSTDTQYF. The CDR3, as DNA: TGTGCCAGCAGCTTCCCGGGGACTAGCACAGATACGCAGTATTTT. The chain combines TRBV5-6 with TRBJ2-3; a possible D gene is TRBD2 (6 bases). Germline V lookup: CDR1 SGHDT, CDR2 YYEEEE. The CDR3 is 15 amino acids. V dropped 2 bases and J dropped 0 bases, with 10 bases sitting between them.

The chain joins TRBV2 to TRBJ2-5; TRBD1 is a possible D gene (5 bases). This CDR3 has 15 amino acids. V was trimmed by 3 bases and J by 2 bases, leaving 13 bases between them. Germline assignment: CDR1 SNHLY and CDR2 FYNNEI. The CDR3 sequence: CASSDDGAAQETQYF. CDR3 nucleotides: TGTGCCAGCAGTGATGATGGGGCAGCACAAGAGACCCAGTACTTC.

The V gene is TRBV6-1, the J gene TRBJ2-1; D remains unclear. The CDR3 totals 15 residues. Germline V lookup: CDR1 MNHNS, CDR2 SASEGT. V dropped 2 bases and J dropped 0 bases, with 8 bases sitting between them. CDR3 sequence: CASSEPAASYNEQFF. CDR3 sequence (DNA): TGTGCCAGCAGTGAACCGGCGGCCTCCTACAATGAGCAGTTCTTC.